This TCR beta chain was captured in a study of graft-versus-host responses after intestinal transplantation. Across the study: Tacrolimus plus steroids were given to all recipients for approximately 3 years, preceded by anti-thymocyte globulin induction.

The CDR3 is made up of 15 amino acids. V was clipped by 5 bases and J by 1 base; unmatched bases: 6. Germline V lookup: CDR1 SGHVS, CDR2 FNYEAQ. Whole-study results and caveats: Allografts carried high graft-versus-host to host-versus-graft clonal ratios in patients having graft-donor T cell macrochimerism. The marrow of recipients harbored GvH clones, and ileum or blood showed some of them first. GvH clone levels peaked in circulation, and this peak was associated with early post-transplant HvG declines.

Remarks on this clone: The antigen is undetermined.

Here immunoSEQ multiplex PCR was the method, and the copy in TCRdb shows in-frame clones only, minus some. The sample shows about 94,000 clones, roughly 90% of them seen only once. The sequence was collected from a human donor who received an intestinal transplant. This chain connects TRBV7-6 to TRBJ1-1; 8 nucleotides match TRBD1. This material consisted of unstimulated CD8+ T cells sorted from spleen or lymph node cells, taken before intestinal transplant. The CDR3: CASSARTGRNTEAFF. The CDR3 nucleotides read TGTGCCAGCAGCGCCAGGACAGGGAGGAACACTGAAGCTTTCTTT.